These 13 T cell receptor beta chains came from one sample sequenced in a study of T cell repertoires in cytomegalovirus infection. For these receptors, no antigen is known. Each CDR3 protein is one row after TCRdb ran MiXCR on the reads. The table shows over 250,000 distinct CDR3 sequences, with about 20% occurring only once. This specimen was cultured PBMCs, taken from culture after CMV antigen stimulation. The receptor set was obtained from a human donor in good health (CMV status not recorded). Some clones in this sample may be carry-over from other donors' samples.

The V call is TRBV7-3, the J call TRBJ2-3, with D maybe TRBD2 (5 bases). V gave up 3 bases and J gave up 2 bases, with 9 bases separating them. The CDR3 runs 14 residues. Germline V gene sequence: CDR1 SGHTA, CDR2 FQGTGA. CDR3 bases: TGTGCCAGCAGCTTGGACTGGAACACAGATACGCAGTATTTT. It is translated as CASSLDWNTDTQYF.

This clonotype appeared a few times. The genes are TRBV15 and TRBJ2-4, with D possibly TRBD2 on 6 matching bases. CDR1 and CDR2 (germline): LNHNV, YYDKDF (reference sequence). There are 15 residues in the CDR3. The ends were cut back, 9 bases at V and 1 base at J, with 16 bases in the middle. In nucleotides, the CDR3 is TGTGCCACAGCCGGTGGGAGCGGGGCCAAAAACATTCAGTACTTC. Protein: CATAGGSGAKNIQYF.

In this sample, this clonotype turned up a few times. The chain uses TRBV6-1 and TRBJ1-6, with D possibly TRBD1 on 5 matching bases. The CDR3 runs 13 residues. Germline values: CDR1 MNHNS, CDR2 SASEGT. V was cut by 8 bases and J by 8 bases, with 13 bases left in between. DNA of the CDR3: TGTGCCAGCTGGATGGGGCAGGATTCACCCCTCCACTTT. Translating it yields CASWMGQDSPLHF.

The genes are TRBV19 and TRBJ2-5; the match to TRBD2 covers 10 bases. There are 16 residues in the CDR3. The junction had 6 bases not matched to a gene; V was cut back by 3 bases and J by 2 bases. CDR1 is LNHDA, CDR2 SQIVND, per germline (reference sequence). DNA of the CDR3: TGTGCCAGTAGTATTAACGGACTAGCGGTTCAAGAGACCCAGTACTTC. As protein: CASSINGLAVQETQYF.

This clonotype was picked up many times. The rearrangement joins TRBV20-1 to TRBJ1-3, with TRBD1 matching 7 bases. Germline V gene sequence: CDR1 DFQATT, CDR2 SNEGSKA (reference sequence). The CDR3 length is 18 residues. The J segment lost 0 bases and the V segment lost 0 bases, leaving 11 bases of the junction unmatched. The CDR3 is CSARDVARTGHSGNTIYF. CDR3 sequence (DNA): TGCAGTGCTAGAGATGTTGCCCGGACAGGCCACTCTGGAAACACCATATATTTT.

This rearrangement joins TRBV19 to TRBJ2-2; the D gene is possibly TRBD1 (5 bases). V was pared by 5 bases and J by 0 bases, with 13 bases between. Germline assignment: CDR1 LNHDA and CDR2 SQIVND (reference sequence). The CDR3 consists of 16 residues. CDR3 residues: CASSGGDSANTGELFF. CDR3 nucleotides: TGTGCCAGTAGTGGCGGAGACAGCGCGAACACCGGGGAGCTGTTTTTT.

The V call is TRBV4-3, the J call TRBJ2-3; tentative D call: TRBD2 (6 bases). The CDR3 runs to 16 residues. V was trimmed by 0 bases and J by 2 bases, leaving 12 bases between them. The V gene's germline CDR1 is LGHNA and CDR2 YSLEER. Here the CDR3 DNA reads TGCGCCAGCAGCCAAGACGGCGGAGGGAACACAGATACGCAGTATTTT. Translating gives CASSQDGGGNTDTQYF.

In its sample, this clonotype was seen many times. The chain uses TRBV7-2 and TRBJ1-2; D unresolved. The germline V gene has CDR1 SGHTA and CDR2 FQGNSA. This CDR3 region has 14 residues. V lost 2 bases and J lost 0, with 7 bases in between. CDR3 protein: CASSLSSANYGYTF. CDR3 DNA sequence: TGTGCCAGCAGCTTAAGCTCAGCTAACTATGGCTACACCTTC.

This clonotype appeared many times. One end of the junction does not line up with germline, which may come from a read error. The chain uses TRBV20-1 and TRBJ2-7; 7 bases align to TRBD2. Germline loops: CDR1 DFQATT, CDR2 SNEGSKA (reference sequence). The CDR3 is made up of 13 amino acids. This CDR3 reads CSARAGFAYEQYF. The CDR3 nucleotides read TGCAGTGCAAGAGCGGGATTCGCCTACGAGCAGTACTTC.

There are many counts of this clonotype. The chain joins TRBV7-9 to TRBJ2-3; the D gene is possibly TRBD1 (5 bases). Per the germline V gene, CDR1 is SEHNR and CDR2 is FQNEAQ (reference sequence). The CDR3 covers 13 residues. V shed 3 bases and J shed 4 bases, with 8 bases lying between them. In DNA, the CDR3 is TGTGCCAGCAGCTTTGACAGCCCAGATACGCAGTATTTT. It translates to CASSFDSPDTQYF.

This clonotype was recorded at least ten times. V is TRBV6-1 and J is TRBJ2-1, with D perhaps matching TRBD1 (6 bases). The CDR3 has 17 residues. Trimming left V 6 bases short and J 4 bases short, with 22 bases between. Germline assignment: CDR1 MNHNS and CDR2 SASEGT. The CDR3 DNA sequence: TGTGCCAGCAGGACGATCCGAACCGGACAGTCTTACAATGAGCAGTTCTTC. Translation gives CASRTIRTGQSYNEQFF.

CDR3 region: CAISEAGPRAAFF. CDR3 DNA: TGTGCCATCAGTGAGGCGGGCCCGAGGGCAGCTTTCTTT. V is TRBV10-3 and J is TRBJ1-1; D is ambiguous. CDR3 length: 13 amino acids. CDR1 is ENHRY and CDR2 is SYGVKD in the germline V gene. V was pared by 2 bases and J by 10 bases, with 14 bases between.

This clonotype has only a few counts. V is TRBV7-8 and J is TRBJ2-1, with TRBD2 identical over 9 bases. This CDR3 has 14 amino acids. Unmatched junction bases numbered 8, after V lost 5 bases and J lost 9 bases. Germline V gives CDR1 SGHVS, CDR2 FQNEAQ. Written as DNA, the CDR3 is TGTGCCAGCAGCCACGGGACTAGCAGGCCTGAGCAGTTCTTC. It is translated as CASSHGTSRPEQFF.